This TCR beta chain emerged from a study of blood T cells in healthy people across ages. Study-wide points: As age increased, TCR beta diversity per million T cells fell in a roughly linear fashion. There were more naive CD4+ cells and higher diversity in long-lived donors than in aged donors.

This clonotype has a handful of counts. Its target is not known. For the second PCR, which ran for about 6 to 11 cycles, a sample-barcoded 5' primer and a J-beta primer mix were used. Via MiXCR, TCRdb re-called the 5' RACE reads, giving one row per CDR3 protein. This table has 1,100,000 or so distinct CDR3 sequences, around 45% appearing once. The authors drew around 11 milliliters of peripheral blood from each donor. V was shortened by 3 bases and J by 6 bases, with 10 bases between the two germline ends. CDR1 is SGHTA and CDR2 is FQGNSA in the germline V gene. The CDR3 consists of 13 residues. The chain is built from TRBV7-2 and TRBJ2-3; the D is unclear. The sequenced sample was blood. The TCR comes from a woman aged 55 to 70 in good health. The CDR3 loop reads CASSFPSRDTQYF. In nucleotides, the CDR3 is TGTGCCAGCAGCTTCCCCAGCCGGGATACGCAGTATTTT.